Ten or more counts support the clone carrying this TCR beta chain. What it binds is unknown. The sample is drawn from a study of Graves' ophthalmopathy and Graves' hyperthyroidism. TCR beta CDR3 regions were amplified from RNA transcripts. HTBI-primed RT-PCR formed the first round, and a multiplex PCR formed the second. Each CDR3 protein gets one entry after TCRdb re-called the multiplex PCR reads with MiXCR. The sample includes a few hundred thousand distinct CDR3 sequences, under 40% seen only once; the top ten take about 4.1%. Study results and caveats: Most thyroid-expanded clonotypes exceeding 0.001 frequency were also found in blood.

Ages of hyperthyroidism patients ran from 18 to 65, and their diagnoses were new, under 2 months' duration. Trimming stripped 3 bases from V and 9 bases from J, with 10 bases between. Looked up from germline, CDR1 is SGDLS and CDR2 is YYNGEE. This CDR3 spans 13 amino acids. This clonotype was obtained from an adult man with Graves' hyperthyroidism. This rearrangement joins TRBV9 to TRBJ1-6; maybe TRBD1 (6 bases). Sequences were obtained from peripheral blood or thyroid tissue (not recorded which). Here the CDR3 DNA reads TGTGCCAGCAGCGCCGGGGGCTTTTCACCCCTCCACTTT. Protein: CASSAGGFSPLHF.